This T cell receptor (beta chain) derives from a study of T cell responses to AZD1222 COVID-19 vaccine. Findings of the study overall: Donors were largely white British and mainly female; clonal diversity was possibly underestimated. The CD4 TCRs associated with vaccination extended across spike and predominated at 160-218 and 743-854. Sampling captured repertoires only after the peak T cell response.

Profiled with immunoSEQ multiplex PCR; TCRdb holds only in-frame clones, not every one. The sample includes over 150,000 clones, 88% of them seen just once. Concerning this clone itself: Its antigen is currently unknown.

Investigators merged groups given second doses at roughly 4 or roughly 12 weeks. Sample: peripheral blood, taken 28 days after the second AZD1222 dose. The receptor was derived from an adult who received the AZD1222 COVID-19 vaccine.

CDR3 nucleotide sequence: TGTGCCAGTAGTTCCGGGACAGTGAGGTATGGCTACACCTTC. It is translated as CASSSGTVRYGYTF. The J gene is TRBJ1-2, the V gene TRBV19, with 7 bases identical to TRBD1. The CDR3 sequence is 14 residues long. The V gene's germline CDR1 is LNHDA and CDR2 SQIVND (reference sequence). V was pared by 5 bases and J by 5 bases, with 8 bases of the junction left unmatched.